This T cell receptor beta chain was retrieved from a study of blood T cell repertoires in COVID-19. Study in general: Specimens from acute and convalescent COVID-19 originated in the United States, Italy and Spain.

The germline V and J ends were trimmed by 5 bases and 3 bases, with 10 bases remaining between them. Germline CDR1 reads SGHTA; CDR2 reads FQGNSA. The CDR3 loop spans 13 amino acids. The protocol was immunoSEQ multiplex PCR, while the TCRdb copy is restricted to in-frame clones and leaves out a portion. The table shows over 85,000 clones, with about 76% occurring only once. This sequence joins TRBV7-2 and TRBJ1-2; unclear D gene. The sequenced sample consisted of peripheral blood. This TCR was sampled from a human donor in a cohort sampled during active COVID-19. The CDR3 spells CASSPRRDYGYTF. CDR3 DNA sequence: TGTGCCAGCAGCCCACGACGGGACTATGGCTACACCTTC.